What follows describes a single T cell receptor beta chain. This clonotype was recorded many times. No antigen is known for it. No base qualities exist here, and no much larger clone lies one base off it. The sample originates from a study of Graves' ophthalmopathy and Graves' hyperthyroidism (dated by TCRdb to 2016 to 2018). Concerning the study at large: Hyperthyroidism was defined as stable when no progression to ophthalmopathy occurred within 18 months of follow-up. To tell Graves' ophthalmopathy apart from Graves' hyperthyroidism, and to predict which patients would progress to ophthalmopathy, the study relied on TCR beta repertoire signatures. In total, approximately 130 blood samples were TCR-sequenced: 40 to 45 ophthalmopathy, approximately 75 hyperthyroidism and roughly 17 hyperthyroidism-to-ophthalmopathy patients. To explore V-J signatures that distinguish ophthalmopathy from hyperthyroidism, a discovery set of about a hundred patients was enrolled, made up of 43 with ophthalmopathy and 55 to 65 with stable hyperthyroidism. For independent validation, a separate cohort was made up of 18 hyperthyroidism patients plus 17 patients who later progressed from hyperthyroidism to ophthalmopathy. In roughly six hyperthyroidism patients, the T-cell repertoire of thyroid tissue was compared with the T-cell repertoire of blood. Once sampling was done, hyperthyroidism patients were given methimazole at a starting dose of 30 mg daily, while ophthalmopathy patients were given high-dose intravenous methylprednisolone.

V is pared back by 1 base and J by 10 bases, with 16 bases lying between the germline termini. The CDR3, cysteine through phenylalanine, is 15 amino acids long. Kept here is only the CDR3 DNA, which spans 45 bases and is read in frame from base 1. The germline V gene sets CDR1 to SNHLY and CDR2 to FYNNEI. For repertoire sequencing, the TCR beta CDR3 regions were amplified from RNA transcripts. The first round of RT-PCR was done with HTBI primers and the Qiagen OneStep RT-PCR kit, and was followed by a second round of multiplex PCR, then size selection and purification. Libraries were sequenced paired-end with 100 bp reads on an Illumina HiSeq2000. The authors' pipeline ran thus. SOAPnuke was used to process the reads, removing any read that contained adapters or uncalled bases, had a mean Phred below 15, or lacked an exact match to the constant primer or identifier. High-quality paired reads were merged with COPE v1.2.5. Each unique nucleotide sequence was treated as a clonotype, and MiTCR v1.1 was used to align the clonotypes to the IMGT TRB V, D and J references. The analysis was limited to V-J combinations with a frequency above 0.0001, which together covered 99.2% of the repertoires. A TCR clonal expansion and chaos score per V-J combination was defined as the ratio of F50 clonal expansion to chaos observed in the TCRdist matrix. Welch's t-statistics and random forest were used to reduce features to about 13 V-J combinations, which were fed into a naive Bayes classifier. Thyroid-blood repertoire similarity was quantified with the Morisita-Horn index. Using fastp at Q25 and MiXCR, TCRdb reprocessed the public reads and kept productive beta chains. Under each unique CDR3 protein, matching rows form one entry showing the most common genes and DNA. The V and J calls reflect TCRdb's pipeline rather than the authors' work. Here the sample has 500,000 to 600,000 distinct CDR3 sequences; just under 40% occur a single time. The top ten hold roughly 4% of the sample.

Patients with hyperthyroidism were aged 18 to 65 years, had been newly diagnosed, and had a disease duration of less than 2 months. Anyone with other autoimmune diseases, uncontrolled infections, pregnancy or lactation was excluded from the study. Clinical symptoms, serum thyroxine, TRAb, thyroid ultrasound and orbital computed tomography formed the basis of the diagnosis. Trizol reagent was used to extract the total RNA, and its quality was then checked on an Agilent 2100 Bioanalyzer. Summary of the overall study and its limitations: In validation, the model predicted ophthalmopathy progression with about 70% sensitivity and approximately 78% specificity; roughly 11 predicted patients were CT-confirmed with GO in a median of around 6.5 months. Among expanded thyroid clonotypes with frequency above 0.001, most also showed up in blood, which suggests that blood repertoires may reflect the thyroid immune response. In cross-validation, the 13-signature model distinguished ophthalmopathy from stable hyperthyroidism with 85% to 90% sensitivity and 81% to 83% specificity, and in the test set the corresponding values were roughly 80% and 76%. Sample size was not statistically predetermined, and group allocation was not concealed from the investigators.

The chain joins TRBV2 to TRBJ1-4; TRBD1 is a possible D gene, resting on 6 matching bases. Sequences were obtained from peripheral blood or thyroid tissue (not recorded which). This TCR came from an adult man with Graves' hyperthyroidism. The nucleotide sequence reads as follows: TGTGCCAGCAGTGAAGTGGGGGGGGCGTTGGGAAAACTGTTTTTT. The resulting protein is CASSEVGGALGKLFF.